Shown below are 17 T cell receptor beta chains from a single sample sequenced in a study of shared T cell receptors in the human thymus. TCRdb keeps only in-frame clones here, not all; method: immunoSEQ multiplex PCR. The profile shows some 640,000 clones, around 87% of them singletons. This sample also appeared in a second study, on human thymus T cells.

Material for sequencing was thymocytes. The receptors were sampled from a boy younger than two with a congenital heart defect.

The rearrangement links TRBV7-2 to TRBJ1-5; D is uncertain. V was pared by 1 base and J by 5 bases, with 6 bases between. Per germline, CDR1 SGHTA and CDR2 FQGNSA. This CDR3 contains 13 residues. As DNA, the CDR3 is TGTGCCAGCAGCTTAGGTCCCGATCAGCCCCAGCATTTT. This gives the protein CASSLGPDQPQHF.

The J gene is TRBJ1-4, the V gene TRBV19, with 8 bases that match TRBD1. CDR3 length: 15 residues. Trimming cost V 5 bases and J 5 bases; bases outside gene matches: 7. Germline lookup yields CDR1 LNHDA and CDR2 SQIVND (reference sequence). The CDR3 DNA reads TGTGCCAGTAGTCGACCGACAGGGGAGAATGAAAAACTGTTTTTT. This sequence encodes CASSRPTGENEKLFF.

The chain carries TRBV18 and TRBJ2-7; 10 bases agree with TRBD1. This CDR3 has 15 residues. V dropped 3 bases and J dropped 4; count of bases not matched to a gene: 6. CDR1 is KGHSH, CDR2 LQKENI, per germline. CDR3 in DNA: TGTGCCAGCTCACCTCCGGGACAGGGGTTTTACGAGCAGTACTTC. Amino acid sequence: CASSPPGQGFYEQYF.

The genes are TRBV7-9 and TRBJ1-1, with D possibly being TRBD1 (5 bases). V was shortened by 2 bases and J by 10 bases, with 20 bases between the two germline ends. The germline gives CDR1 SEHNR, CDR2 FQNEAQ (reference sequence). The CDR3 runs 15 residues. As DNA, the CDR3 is TGTGCCAGCAGCTTAAGTCGGGGGTTGCCGGAACGAGCTTTCTTT. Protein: CASSLSRGLPERAFF.

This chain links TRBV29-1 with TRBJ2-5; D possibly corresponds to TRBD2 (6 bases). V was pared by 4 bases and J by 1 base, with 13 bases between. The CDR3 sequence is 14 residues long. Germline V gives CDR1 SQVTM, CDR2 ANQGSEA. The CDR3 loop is CSVVAVRIQETQYF. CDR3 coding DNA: TGCAGCGTTGTAGCGGTACGGATCCAAGAGACCCAGTACTTC.

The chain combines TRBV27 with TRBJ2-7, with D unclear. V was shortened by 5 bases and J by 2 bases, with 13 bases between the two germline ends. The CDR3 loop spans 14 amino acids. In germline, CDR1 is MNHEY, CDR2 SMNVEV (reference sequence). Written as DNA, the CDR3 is TGTGCCAGCAGTCCCCGGGTTTGGACCTACGAGCAGTACTTC. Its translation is CASSPRVWTYEQYF.

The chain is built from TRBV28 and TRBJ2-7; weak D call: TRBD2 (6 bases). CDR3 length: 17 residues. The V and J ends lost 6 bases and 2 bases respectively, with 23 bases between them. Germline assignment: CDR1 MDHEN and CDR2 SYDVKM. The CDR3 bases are TGTGCCAGCAGCCTATACCACCGAGGAGGGGATCCCTACGAGCAGTACTTC. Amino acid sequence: CASSLYHRGGDPYEQYF.

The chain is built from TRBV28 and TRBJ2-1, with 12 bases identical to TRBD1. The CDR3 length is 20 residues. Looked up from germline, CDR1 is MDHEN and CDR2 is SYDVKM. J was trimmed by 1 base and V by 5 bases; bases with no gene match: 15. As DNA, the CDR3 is TGTGCCAGCAGTATAACAAGGGACAGGGGGCCACCTCCATCCTACAATGAGCAGTTCTTC. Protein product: CASSITRDRGPPPSYNEQFF.

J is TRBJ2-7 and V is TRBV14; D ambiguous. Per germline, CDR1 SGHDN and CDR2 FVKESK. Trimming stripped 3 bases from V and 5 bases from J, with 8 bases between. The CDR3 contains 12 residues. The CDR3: CASSQSSHEQYF. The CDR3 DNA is TGTGCCAGCAGCCAGAGTAGCCACGAGCAGTACTTC.

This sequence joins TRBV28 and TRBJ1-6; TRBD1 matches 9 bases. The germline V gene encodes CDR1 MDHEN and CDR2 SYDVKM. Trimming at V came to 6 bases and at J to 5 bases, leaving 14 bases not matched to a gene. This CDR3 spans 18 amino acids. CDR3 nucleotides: TGTGCCAGCAGCCACCTCAATCAGACAGGGGGTGATAATTCACCCCTCCACTTT. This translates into CASSHLNQTGGDNSPLHF.

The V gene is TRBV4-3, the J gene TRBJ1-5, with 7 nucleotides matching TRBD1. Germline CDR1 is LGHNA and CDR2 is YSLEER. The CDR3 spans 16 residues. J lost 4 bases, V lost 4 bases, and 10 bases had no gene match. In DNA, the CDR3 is TGCGCCAGCAGCCCGAAGGTAGAGGGGGCGAATCAGCCCCAGCATTTT. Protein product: CASSPKVEGANQPQHF.

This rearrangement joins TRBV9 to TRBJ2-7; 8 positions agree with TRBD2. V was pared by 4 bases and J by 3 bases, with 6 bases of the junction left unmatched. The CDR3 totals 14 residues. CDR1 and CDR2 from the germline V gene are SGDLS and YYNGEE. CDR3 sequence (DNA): TGTGCCAGCAGCAGAAGCGGGAGTAGCTACGAGCAGTACTTC. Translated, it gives CASSRSGSSYEQYF.

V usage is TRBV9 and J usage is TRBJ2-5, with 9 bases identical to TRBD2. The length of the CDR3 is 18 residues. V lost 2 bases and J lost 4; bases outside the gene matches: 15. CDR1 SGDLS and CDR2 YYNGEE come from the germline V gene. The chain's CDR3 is CASSVRSLGLAGLETQYF. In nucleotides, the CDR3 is TGTGCCAGCAGCGTTAGGAGCTTGGGGCTAGCGGGGCTAGAGACCCAGTACTTC. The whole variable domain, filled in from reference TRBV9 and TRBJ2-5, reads DSGVTQTPKHLITATGQRVTLRCSPRSGDLSVYWYQQSLDQGLQFLIQYYNGEERAKGNILERFSAQQFPDLHSELNLSSLELGDSALYFCASSVRSLGLAGLETQYFGPGTRLLVL.

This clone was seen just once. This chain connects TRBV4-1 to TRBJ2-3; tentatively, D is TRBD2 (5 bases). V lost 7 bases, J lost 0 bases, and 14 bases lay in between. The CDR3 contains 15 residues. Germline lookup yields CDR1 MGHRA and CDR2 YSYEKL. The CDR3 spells CASMPGIVSTDTQYF. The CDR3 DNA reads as TGCGCCAGCATGCCCGGGATTGTTAGCACAGATACGCAGTATTTT.

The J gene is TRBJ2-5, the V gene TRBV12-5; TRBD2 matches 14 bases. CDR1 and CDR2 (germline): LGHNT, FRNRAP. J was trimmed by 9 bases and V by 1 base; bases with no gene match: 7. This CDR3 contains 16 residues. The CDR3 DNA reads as TGTGCTAGTGGTTTGGGGGGGACTAGCGGGAGTGGGGCCCAGTACTTC. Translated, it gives CASGLGGTSGSGAQYF.

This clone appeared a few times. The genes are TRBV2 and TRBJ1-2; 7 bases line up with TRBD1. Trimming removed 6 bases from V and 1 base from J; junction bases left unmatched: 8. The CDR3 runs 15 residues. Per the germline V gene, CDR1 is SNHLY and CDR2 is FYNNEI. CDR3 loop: CASSPPRGHNYGYTF. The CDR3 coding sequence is TGTGCCAGCAGCCCACCGAGGGGGCATAACTATGGCTACACCTTC. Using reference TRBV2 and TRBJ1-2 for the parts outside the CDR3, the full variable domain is EPEVTQTPSHQVTQMGQEVILRCVPISNHLYFYWYRQILGQKVEFLVSFYNNEISEKSEIFDDQFSVERPDGSNFTLKIRSTKLEDSAMYFCASSPPRGHNYGYTFGSGTRLTVV.

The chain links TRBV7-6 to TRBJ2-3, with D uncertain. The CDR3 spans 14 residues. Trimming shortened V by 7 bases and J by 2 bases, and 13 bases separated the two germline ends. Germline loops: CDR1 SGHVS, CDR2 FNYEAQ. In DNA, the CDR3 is TGTGCCAGCACCCCCTTAAGAGCCACAGATACGCAGTATTTT. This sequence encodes CASTPLRATDTQYF.